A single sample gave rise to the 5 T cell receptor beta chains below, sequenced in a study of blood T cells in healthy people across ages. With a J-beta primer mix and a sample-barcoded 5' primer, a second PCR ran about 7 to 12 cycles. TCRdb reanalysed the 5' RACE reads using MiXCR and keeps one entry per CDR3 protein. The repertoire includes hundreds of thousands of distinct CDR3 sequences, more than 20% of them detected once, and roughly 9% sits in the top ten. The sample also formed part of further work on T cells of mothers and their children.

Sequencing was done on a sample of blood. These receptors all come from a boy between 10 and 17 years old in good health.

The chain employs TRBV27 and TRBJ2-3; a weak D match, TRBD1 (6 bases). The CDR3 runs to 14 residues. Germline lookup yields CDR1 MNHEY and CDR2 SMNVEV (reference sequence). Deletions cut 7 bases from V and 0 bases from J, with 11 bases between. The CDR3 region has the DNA TGTGCCAGCAAGGGGGTGCGCAGCACAGATACGCAGTATTTT. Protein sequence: CASKGVRSTDTQYF.

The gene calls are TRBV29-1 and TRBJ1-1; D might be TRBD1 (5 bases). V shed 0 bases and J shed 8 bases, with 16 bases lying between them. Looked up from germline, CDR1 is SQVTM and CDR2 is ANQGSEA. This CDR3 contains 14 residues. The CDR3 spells CSVEDGADTDEAFF. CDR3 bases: TGCAGCGTTGAAGATGGGGCAGATACGGACGAAGCTTTCTTT.

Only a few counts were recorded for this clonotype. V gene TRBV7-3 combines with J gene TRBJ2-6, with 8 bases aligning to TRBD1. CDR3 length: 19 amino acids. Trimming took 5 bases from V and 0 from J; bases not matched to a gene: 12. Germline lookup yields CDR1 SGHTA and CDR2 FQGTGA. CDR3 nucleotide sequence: TGTGCCAGCAGCGGGACAGGCCCTCCCCCTCTCTCTGGGGCCAACGTCCTGACTTTC. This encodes CASSGTGPPPLSGANVLTF. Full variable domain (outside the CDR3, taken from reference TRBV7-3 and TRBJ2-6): GAGVSQTPSNKVTEKGKYVELRCDPISGHTALYWYRQSLGQGPEFLIYFQGTGAADDSGLPNDRFFAVRPEGSVSTLKIQRTERGDSAVYLCASSGTGPPPLSGANVLTFGAGSRLTVL.

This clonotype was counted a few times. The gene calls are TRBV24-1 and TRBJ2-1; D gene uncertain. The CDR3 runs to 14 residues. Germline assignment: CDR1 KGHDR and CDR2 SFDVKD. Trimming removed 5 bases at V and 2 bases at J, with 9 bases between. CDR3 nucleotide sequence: TGTGCCACCAGTGGGGTTGGGACCTACAATGAGCAGTTCTTC. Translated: CATSGVGTYNEQFF.

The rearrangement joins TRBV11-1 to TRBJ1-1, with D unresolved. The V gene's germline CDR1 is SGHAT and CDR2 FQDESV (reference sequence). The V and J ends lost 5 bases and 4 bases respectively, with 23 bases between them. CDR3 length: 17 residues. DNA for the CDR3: TGTGCCAGCAGCCGTCGACCCGGTAGAAACGTCGGCACTGAAGCTTTCTTT. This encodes CASSRRPGRNVGTEAFF.